This T cell receptor (beta chain) was retrieved from a study of cytotoxic CD8 clonotypes in ibrutinib-treated CLL. Study details: After median around 68 months, roughly 14 stayed in remission, about twelve progressed; responses roughly 24 partial, 2 complete.

Genomic DNA for TCR beta libraries, around 1.9 micrograms, came from cryopreserved PBMCs. Profiling relied on immunoSEQ multiplex PCR, and the TCRdb table lists in-frame clones only, not all of them. The repertoire holds around 91,000 clones, with roughly 84% as singletons. For this clone: Its specificity is not known.

Study conclusions and caveats: Public clonotypes (which were uncommon) either contracted or remained stable on treatment.

The CDR3 has 15 residues. With V trimmed by 1 base and J by 5 bases, 6 bases remained unmatched. Germline CDR1 and CDR2: GTSNPN and SVGIG (reference sequence). The genes are TRBV30 and TRBJ1-5; 9 nucleotides match TRBD1. The TCR originated in a human donor with chronic lymphocytic leukemia. Sequencing used PBMCs, obtained before ibrutinib treatment. This CDR3 reads CAWSAGTGFYQPQHF. In DNA form, the CDR3 reads TGTGCCTGGAGTGCCGGGACAGGGTTTTATCAGCCCCAGCATTTT.